This T cell receptor (beta chain) was documented in a study of tumor T cells in aggressive B-cell lymphoma. This CDR3 is built from 14 residues. V was pared by 2 bases and J by 9 bases, with 8 bases of the junction left unmatched. CDR1 is MGHRA, CDR2 YSYEKL, per germline. Method: immunoSEQ multiplex PCR; TCRdb's copy keeps in-frame clones and lacks some. The sample has roughly 120 clones, about 70% seen once. Sequencing input: tumor tissue. This TCR was recovered from an adult with diffuse large B cell lymphoma. This sequence joins TRBV4-1 and TRBJ2-5; TRBD1 aligns across 8 bases. The CDR3 spells CASSQYRRQGPQYF. DNA of the CDR3: TGCGCCAGCAGCCAATATCGACGACAGGGGCCCCAGTACTTC.